This TCR beta chain was identified during a study of T cells expressing NK-cell markers (dated by TCRdb to 2019 to 2021). For the wider study: Three sorted T-cell subsets (CD3+CD56+NKG2C+, CD3+CD56+NKG2C- and CD3+CD56-NKG2C+) from several donors had their TCR beta-chain repertoires profiled. Of the eight sequenced donors, seven were found to be HCMV-seropositive and one was found to be HCMV-seronegative. The study sequenced eight donors, all healthy volunteers chosen at random: three men and five women. Sequencing of the libraries produced 2 x 150 bp reads on Illumina HiSeq 2000/2500, MiSeq or NextSeq.

The CDR3 has 13 amino acids, counting the end cysteine and phenylalanine. DNA is not on record. Sequencing relied on an Illumina HiSeq 2000. TCR beta cDNA libraries were made by 5'RACE template switching that added a universal primer site and unique molecular identifiers. cDNA synthesis was primed from the TCR beta constant segment and was followed by two successive PCR amplification steps. In the source study's methods: Reads were demultiplexed and grouped by UMI with MIGEC, and clonotypes were assembled and quantified with MiTCR. To exclude erroneous sequences, any TCR cDNA sequence not supported by at least two reads was discarded. Downstream repertoire analysis used the tcR package, and clonotypes were matched across fractions by CDR3 nucleotide sequence plus V segment. VDJmatch was used to annotate antigen specificity against VDJdb, with one amino acid substitution in CDR3 permitted. TCRdb reprocessed the public reads and reports one entry per CDR3 protein sequence, without DNA. None of the V and J calls come from the authors' own analysis; TCRdb made them. The table for this sample records some 150,000 distinct CDR3 sequences. 37% of the sample is held by the ten biggest clonotypes.

Broader findings and caveats from the paper: In over 5 donors, the dominant CD3+CD56+NKG2C+ clonotypes were among the top 10 CD8+ clonotypes and accounted for 1.0-7.0% of CD8+ T cells. Whether the expanded NKG2C-expressing T cell clones were specific for HCMV antigens remained unclear. Those dominant clonotypes were again the most abundant among CD3+CD56-NKG2C+ cells in several donors, at roughly 28.3-65%.

Of note for this clonotype: Its antigen has not been determined.

A commercial ELISA kit detecting HCMV-specific IgG in serum was used to determine HCMV serostatus. Peripheral blood mononuclear cells were isolated from blood by Ficoll density gradient centrifugation. This receptor was obtained from a woman aged 45-60 years in good health. Donor details come from another sample of the same person, matched by shared clones. In this chain, TRBV12-3 or TRBV12-4 is recombined with TRBJ1-1. The material sequenced was blood T cells: a sorted CD56 or NKG2C T cell subset, CD4+ or CD8+ T cells, or bulk PBMC T cells (not recorded which). The CDR3 amino acid sequence is: CASRRVTGTEAFF.